This T cell receptor beta chain was profiled in a study of T cell changes during pregnancy in multiple sclerosis. The protocol was immunoSEQ multiplex PCR, while the TCRdb copy is restricted to in-frame clones and leaves out a portion. The sample has some 87,000 clones, 90% to 95% seen once. The germline CDR1 and CDR2 sequences are SGHTA and FQGTGA. V gave up 5 bases and J gave up 4 bases, with 14 bases separating them. The CDR3 is made up of 14 amino acids. The specimen comprised CD4+ T cells from peripheral blood mononuclear cells, sampled before pregnancy. This chain joins TRBV7-3 and TRBJ1-1; tentative D call: TRBD1 (6 bases). The receptor was isolated from a female donor with multiple sclerosis, enrolled in a pregnancy study. CDR3 sequence reads: CASSPQGVGTEAFF. CDR3 bases: TGTGCCAGCAGCCCACAGGGTGTCGGCACTGAAGCTTTCTTT. The entire variable domain, with the rest obtained from reference TRBV7-3 and TRBJ1-1, is as follows: GAGVSQTPSNKVTEKGKYVELRCDPISGHTALYWYRQSLGQGPEFLIYFQGTGAADDSGLPNDRFFAVRPEGSVSTLKIQRTERGDSAVYLCASSPQGVGTEAFFGQGTRLTVV.